The rows below give T cell receptor beta chains drawn from one sample of a study of blood T cell repertoires in COVID-19. Clones were sequenced by immunoSEQ multiplex PCR, and TCRdb holds only the in-frame ones, with some missing. This repertoire shows over 150,000 clones, roughly 71% found once; its top ten account for approximately 3.7%. The specimen sequenced was peripheral blood. These receptors came from a woman of 80 years or more with acute or convalescent COVID-19. Both conserved end residues are part of each CDR3. Fields, in order: CDR3 length, D gene, clone size, J gene, V gene, CDR3 protein, CDR3 DNA. A D gene is named only where the DNA matches it firmly. Size values are once, few and many counts, or a class for expanded clones, and some rows have none.

len: 14
d_gene: TRBD2
abundance: few
j_gene: TRBJ2-1
v_gene: TRBV9
CDR3aa: CASSEGVAGLEQFF
CDR3nt: TGTGCCAGCAGCGAGGGGGTAGCGGGATTGGAGCAGTTCTTC

len: 15
d_gene: TRBD1
abundance: NA
j_gene: TRBJ1-5
v_gene: TRBV19
CDR3aa: CASSQTGVNNQPQHF
CDR3nt: TGTGCCAGTAGCCAGACAGGGGTAAACAATCAGCCCCAGCATTTT

len: 16
d_gene: TRBD1
abundance: NA
j_gene: TRBJ1-5
v_gene: TRBV7-8
CDR3aa: CASSTRQGASNQPQHF
CDR3nt: TGTGCCAGCAGCACGAGACAGGGGGCGAGCAATCAGCCCCAGCATTTT

len: 14
d_gene: NA
abundance: NA
j_gene: TRBJ1-2
v_gene: TRBV6-5
CDR3aa: CASSYQSTGYGYTF
CDR3nt: TGTGCCAGCAGTTACCAGTCAACGGGCTATGGCTACACCTTC

len: 10
d_gene: NA
abundance: NA
j_gene: TRBJ2-7
v_gene: TRBV6-5
CDR3aa: CASREYEQYF
CDR3nt: TGTGCCAGCCGGGAATACGAGCAGTACTTC

len: 14
d_gene: NA
abundance: NA
j_gene: TRBJ1-1
v_gene: TRBV10-3
CDR3aa: CAISAKAGNTEAFF
CDR3nt: TGTGCCATCAGTGCCAAAGCAGGGAACACTGAAGCTTTCTTT

len: 15
d_gene: NA
abundance: NA
j_gene: TRBJ1-5
v_gene: TRBV7-6
CDR3aa: CASSENRAPNQPQHF
CDR3nt: TGTGCCAGCAGCGAAAACAGGGCCCCTAATCAGCCCCAGCATTTT

len: 15
d_gene: TRBD1
abundance: NA
j_gene: TRBJ1-2
v_gene: TRBV9
CDR3aa: CASSSQDRAIYGYTF
CDR3nt: TGTGCCAGCAGCTCCCAGGACAGGGCCATCTATGGCTACACCTTC

len: 14
d_gene: NA
abundance: few
j_gene: TRBJ1-1
v_gene: TRBV7-8
CDR3aa: CASSLRGMNTEAFF
CDR3nt: TGTGCCAGCAGCTTAAGGGGAATGAACACTGAAGCTTTCTTT

len: 18
d_gene: TRBD1
abundance: NA
j_gene: TRBJ1-5
v_gene: TRBV29-1
CDR3aa: CSATETLQGEHSNQPQHF
CDR3nt: TGCAGCGCCACGGAGACCTTACAGGGGGAACATAGCAATCAGCCCCAGCATTTT

len: 16
d_gene: NA
abundance: NA
j_gene: TRBJ2-2
v_gene: TRBV5-1
CDR3aa: CASSLEGSGNTGELFF
CDR3nt: TGCGCCAGCAGCTTGGAGGGTAGCGGGAACACCGGGGAGCTGTTTTTT

len: 15
d_gene: NA
abundance: NA
j_gene: TRBJ1-5
v_gene: TRBV2
CDR3aa: CASSESVGVNQPQHF
CDR3nt: TGTGCCAGCAGTGAATCAGTAGGGGTCAATCAGCCCCAGCATTTT

len: 14
d_gene: TRBD2
abundance: NA
j_gene: TRBJ2-7
v_gene: TRBV9
CDR3aa: CASSVGGTSNEQYF
CDR3nt: TGTGCCAGCAGCGTAGGGGGGACTAGCAACGAGCAGTACTTC

len: 15
d_gene: NA
abundance: NA
j_gene: TRBJ1-6
v_gene: TRBV2
CDR3aa: CASSASSSYNSPLHF
CDR3nt: TGTGCCAGCAGTGCTTCTAGCTCCTATAATTCACCCCTCCACTTT

len: 18
d_gene: NA
abundance: NA
j_gene: TRBJ2-3
v_gene: TRBV21-1
CDR3aa: CASSKGQATPESTDTQYF
CDR3nt: TGTGCCAGCAGCAAGGGACAGGCGACCCCCGAGAGCACAGATACGCAGTATTTT

len: 13
d_gene: NA
abundance: few
j_gene: TRBJ1-5
v_gene: TRBV12-3/TRBV12-4
CDR3aa: CASDSTGNQPQHF
CDR3nt: TGTGCCAGTGACAGCACTGGAAATCAGCCCCAGCATTTT

len: 13
d_gene: TRBD2
abundance: few
j_gene: TRBJ2-7
v_gene: TRBV5-8
CDR3aa: CASSPLAGYEQYF
CDR3nt: TGTGCCAGCAGCCCATTAGCGGGCTACGAGCAGTACTTC

len: 18
d_gene: TRBD1
abundance: NA
j_gene: TRBJ2-3
v_gene: TRBV11-2
CDR3aa: CASSQTGGYPLSTDTQYF
CDR3nt: TGTGCCAGCAGCCAGACAGGGGGATATCCTCTTAGCACAGATACGCAGTATTTT

len: 13
d_gene: NA
abundance: NA
j_gene: TRBJ2-5
v_gene: TRBV24-1
CDR3aa: CATSDGQLETQYF
CDR3nt: TGTGCCACCAGTGATGGACAGTTAGAGACCCAGTACTTC

len: 14
d_gene: TRBD1
abundance: NA
j_gene: TRBJ2-2
v_gene: TRBV5-1
CDR3aa: CASSWTGETGELFF
CDR3nt: TGCGCCAGCAGCTGGACAGGGGAAACCGGGGAGCTGTTTTTT

len: 17
d_gene: TRBD1
abundance: NA
j_gene: TRBJ1-4
v_gene: TRBV10-3
CDR3aa: CAISGSAGTGEIEELFF
CDR3nt: TGTGCCATCAGTGGGTCCGCCGGGACAGGGGAAATTGAGGAACTGTTTTTT

len: 17
d_gene: TRBD1
abundance: NA
j_gene: TRBJ1-2
v_gene: TRBV27
CDR3aa: CASSPGQGRSGGYGYTF
CDR3nt: TGTGCCAGCAGTCCGGGACAGGGCAGGTCGGGGGGATATGGCTACACCTTC

len: 14
d_gene: TRBD2
abundance: NA
j_gene: TRBJ2-2
v_gene: TRBV30
CDR3aa: CAWRLAGSTGELFF
CDR3nt: TGTGCCTGGCGGCTAGCGGGAAGCACCGGGGAGCTGTTTTTT

len: 15
d_gene: TRBD1
abundance: NA
j_gene: TRBJ1-1
v_gene: TRBV2
CDR3aa: CASRLDRAGNTEAFF
CDR3nt: TGTGCCAGCAGACTGGACAGGGCTGGGAACACTGAAGCTTTCTTT

len: 16
d_gene: TRBD1
abundance: NA
j_gene: TRBJ2-5
v_gene: TRBV18
CDR3aa: CASSPVQTGQGETQYF
CDR3nt: TGTGCCAGCTCACCAGTGCAAACCGGACAGGGGGAGACCCAGTACTTC

len: 15
d_gene: NA
abundance: NA
j_gene: TRBJ1-4
v_gene: TRBV5-6
CDR3aa: CASSFTGLMVEKLFF
CDR3nt: TGTGCCAGCAGCTTCACAGGTCTAATGGTCGAAAAACTGTTTTTT

len: 16
d_gene: TRBD2
abundance: NA
j_gene: TRBJ2-5
v_gene: TRBV5-1
CDR3aa: CASSLGLAGGRETQYF
CDR3nt: TGCGCCAGCAGCCTTGGACTAGCGGGAGGTAGGGAGACCCAGTACTTC

len: 12
d_gene: NA
abundance: NA
j_gene: TRBJ2-7
v_gene: TRBV30
CDR3aa: CAWTGSSYEQYF
CDR3nt: TGTGCCTGGACGGGGAGCTCCTACGAGCAGTACTTC

len: 13
d_gene: NA
abundance: NA
j_gene: TRBJ2-7
v_gene: TRBV6-5
CDR3aa: CASMRVFGYEQYF
CDR3nt: TGTGCCAGCATGAGGGTCTTTGGGTACGAGCAGTACTTC

len: 16
d_gene: TRBD1
abundance: once
j_gene: TRBJ1-1
v_gene: TRBV7-2
CDR3aa: CASSPQTPTGTAEAFF
CDR3nt: TGTGCCAGCAGCCCTCAAACCCCGACAGGGACTGCTGAAGCTTTCTTT

len: 16
d_gene: TRBD1
abundance: NA
j_gene: TRBJ1-2
v_gene: TRBV4-3
CDR3aa: CASSPTRDRANYGYTF
CDR3nt: TGCGCCAGCAGCCCCACCCGGGACAGGGCGAACTATGGCTACACCTTC

len: 14
d_gene: NA
abundance: NA
j_gene: TRBJ2-7
v_gene: TRBV29-1
CDR3aa: CSVAHGQNRHEQYF
CDR3nt: TGCAGCGTTGCACATGGACAGAATCGGCACGAGCAGTACTTC

len: 16
d_gene: TRBD2
abundance: NA
j_gene: TRBJ2-1
v_gene: TRBV25-1
CDR3aa: CASSEWGTRVANEQFF
CDR3nt: TGTGCCAGCAGTGAATGGGGGACTAGGGTTGCCAATGAGCAGTTCTTC

len: 14
d_gene: TRBD1
abundance: NA
j_gene: TRBJ1-2
v_gene: TRBV30
CDR3aa: CSGTGGIRGYGYTF
CDR3nt: TGTTCAGGGACAGGGGGCATTCGTGGCTATGGCTACACCTTC

len: 17
d_gene: NA
abundance: NA
j_gene: TRBJ1-2
v_gene: TRBV18
CDR3aa: CASSPLLGTPEDYGYTF
CDR3nt: TGTGCCAGCTCACCTCTATTGGGGACACCCGAGGACTATGGCTACACCTTC

len: 14
d_gene: NA
abundance: NA
j_gene: TRBJ2-7
v_gene: TRBV28
CDR3aa: CASSLQVSRSEQYF
CDR3nt: TGTGCCAGCAGTTTACAGGTCTCACGTAGCGAGCAGTACTTC

len: 15
d_gene: TRBD1
abundance: NA
j_gene: TRBJ2-5
v_gene: TRBV6-5
CDR3aa: CASGSLIGQGETQYF
CDR3nt: TGTGCCAGCGGCTCATTGATAGGACAGGGAGAGACCCAGTACTTC

len: 14
d_gene: NA
abundance: NA
j_gene: TRBJ2-3
v_gene: TRBV18
CDR3aa: CASSTGISTDTQYF
CDR3nt: TGTGCCAGCTCGACAGGTATTAGCACAGATACGCAGTATTTT

len: 15
d_gene: NA
abundance: once
j_gene: TRBJ2-1
v_gene: TRBV9
CDR3aa: CASSAIDYSYNEQFF
CDR3nt: TGTGCCAGCAGCGCGATAGATTATTCCTACAATGAGCAGTTCTTC

len: 16
d_gene: NA
abundance: NA
j_gene: TRBJ2-3
v_gene: TRBV7-9
CDR3aa: CASSLSRLASTDTQYF
CDR3nt: TGTGCCAGCAGCTTAAGTAGGCTAGCTAGTACAGATACGCAGTATTTT

len: 18
d_gene: NA
abundance: NA
j_gene: TRBJ1-2
v_gene: TRBV7-2
CDR3aa: CASSLVDGGQVYNYGYTF
CDR3nt: TGTGCCAGCAGCTTAGTCGACGGCGGGCAGGTCTATAACTATGGCTACACCTTC

len: 15
d_gene: NA
abundance: NA
j_gene: TRBJ2-3
v_gene: TRBV24-1
CDR3aa: CATSDSDGSTDTQYF
CDR3nt: TGTGCCACCAGTGATTCCGACGGGAGCACAGATACGCAGTATTTT

len: 14
d_gene: TRBD2
abundance: NA
j_gene: TRBJ2-1
v_gene: TRBV29-1
CDR3aa: CSVGGSGDYNEQFF
CDR3nt: TGCAGCGTTGGTGGTAGCGGGGACTACAATGAGCAGTTCTTC

len: 12
d_gene: NA
abundance: few
j_gene: TRBJ1-1
v_gene: TRBV30
CDR3aa: CAWSGEGTEAFF
CDR3nt: TGTGCCTGGAGCGGGGAGGGGACTGAAGCTTTCTTT